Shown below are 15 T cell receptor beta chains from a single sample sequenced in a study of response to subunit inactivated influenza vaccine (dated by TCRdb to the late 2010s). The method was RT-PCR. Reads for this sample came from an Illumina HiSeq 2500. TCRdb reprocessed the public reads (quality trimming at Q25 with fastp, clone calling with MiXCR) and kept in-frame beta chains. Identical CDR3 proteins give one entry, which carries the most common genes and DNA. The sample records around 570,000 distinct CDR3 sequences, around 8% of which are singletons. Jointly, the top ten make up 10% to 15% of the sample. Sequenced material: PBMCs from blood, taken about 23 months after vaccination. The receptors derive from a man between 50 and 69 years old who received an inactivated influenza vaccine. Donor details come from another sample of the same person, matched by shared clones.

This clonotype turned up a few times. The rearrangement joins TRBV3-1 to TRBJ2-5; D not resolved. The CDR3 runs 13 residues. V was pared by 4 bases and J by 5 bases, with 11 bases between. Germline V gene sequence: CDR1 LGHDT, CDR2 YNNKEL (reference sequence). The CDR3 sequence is CASSPRTSETQYF. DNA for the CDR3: TGTGCCAGCAGCCCCCGGACCTCGGAGACCCAGTACTTC.

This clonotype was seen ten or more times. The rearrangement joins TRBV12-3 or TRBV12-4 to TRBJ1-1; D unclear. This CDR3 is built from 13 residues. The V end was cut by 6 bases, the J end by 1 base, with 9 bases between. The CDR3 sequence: CASRDGPNTEAFF. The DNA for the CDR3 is TGTGCCAGCAGGGACGGACCGAACACTGAAGCTTTCTTT.

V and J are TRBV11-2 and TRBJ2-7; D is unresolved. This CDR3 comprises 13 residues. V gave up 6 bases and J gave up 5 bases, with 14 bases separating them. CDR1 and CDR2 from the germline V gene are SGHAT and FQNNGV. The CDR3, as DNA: TGTGCCAGCAGAAGGCTTAGTTCTCACGAGCAGTACTTC. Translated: CASRRLSSHEQYF.

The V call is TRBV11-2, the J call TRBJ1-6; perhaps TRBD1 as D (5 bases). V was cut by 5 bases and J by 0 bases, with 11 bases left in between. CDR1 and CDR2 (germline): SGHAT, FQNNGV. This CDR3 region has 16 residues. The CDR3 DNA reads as TGTGCCAGCAGCCCCCCAGGGAGCTCCTATAATTCACCCCTCCACTTT. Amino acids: CASSPPGSSYNSPLHF.

Written as DNA, the CDR3 is TGTGCCAGCAGTTACCGCGGGGATTCACCCCTCCACTTT. As protein: CASSYRGDSPLHF. This chain uses TRBV6-2 or TRBV6-3 with TRBJ1-6, with D unresolved. V was clipped by 2 bases and J by 8 bases, with 7 bases between them. Germline-derived CDR1 and CDR2 are MNHEY and SVGEGT. The CDR3 covers 13 residues.

The CDR3 region is CASSPGGTSLNEQFF. CDR3 DNA sequence: TGTGCCAGCTCACCAGGCGGGACTAGCCTCAATGAGCAGTTCTTC. The genes are TRBV18 and TRBJ2-1, with TRBD2 matching 9 bases. Germline V gene data show CDR1 as KGHSH and CDR2 as LQKENI. The J segment lost 6 bases and the V segment lost 2 bases, leaving 5 bases of the junction unmatched. This CDR3 contains 15 residues.

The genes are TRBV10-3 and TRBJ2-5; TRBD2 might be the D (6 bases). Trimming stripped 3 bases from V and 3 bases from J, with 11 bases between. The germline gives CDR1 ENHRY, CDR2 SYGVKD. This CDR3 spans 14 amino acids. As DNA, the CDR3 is TGTGCCATCAGTGACCCCGGGGGAGAAGAGACCCAGTACTTC. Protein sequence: CAISDPGGEETQYF.

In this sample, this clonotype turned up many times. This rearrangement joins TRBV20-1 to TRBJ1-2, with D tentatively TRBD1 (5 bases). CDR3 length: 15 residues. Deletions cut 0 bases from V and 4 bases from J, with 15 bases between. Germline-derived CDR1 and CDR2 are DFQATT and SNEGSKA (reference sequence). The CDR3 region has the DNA TGCAGTGCTAGAGATCTTAAGGGGCCGGTCTATGGCTACACCTTC. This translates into CSARDLKGPVYGYTF.

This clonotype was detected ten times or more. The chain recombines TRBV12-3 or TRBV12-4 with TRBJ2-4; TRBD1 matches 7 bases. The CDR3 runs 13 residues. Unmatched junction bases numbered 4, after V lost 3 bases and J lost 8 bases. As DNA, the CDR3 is TGTGCCAGCAGTTTCCGGCAGGGGGACATTCAGTACTTC. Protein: CASSFRQGDIQYF.

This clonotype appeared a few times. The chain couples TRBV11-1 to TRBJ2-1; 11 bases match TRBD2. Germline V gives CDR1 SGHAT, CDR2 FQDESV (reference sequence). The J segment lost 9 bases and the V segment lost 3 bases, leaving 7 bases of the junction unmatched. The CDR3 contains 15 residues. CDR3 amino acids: CASSFTSGSSGEQFF. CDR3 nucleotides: TGTGCCAGCAGCTTTACTAGCGGGAGCTCGGGTGAGCAGTTCTTC.

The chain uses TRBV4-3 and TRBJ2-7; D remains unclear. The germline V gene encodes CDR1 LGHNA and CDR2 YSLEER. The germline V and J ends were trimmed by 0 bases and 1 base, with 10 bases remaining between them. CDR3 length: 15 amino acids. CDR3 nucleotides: TGCGCCAGCAGCCAAGAGGGAAGGATTTCCTACGAGCAGTACTTC. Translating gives CASSQEGRISYEQYF.

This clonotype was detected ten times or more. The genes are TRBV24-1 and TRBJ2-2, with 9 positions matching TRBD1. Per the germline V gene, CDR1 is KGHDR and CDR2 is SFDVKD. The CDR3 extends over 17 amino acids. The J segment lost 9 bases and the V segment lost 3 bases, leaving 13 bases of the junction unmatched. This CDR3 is CATSDRGTGLGVRELFF. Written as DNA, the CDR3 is TGTGCCACCAGTGATCGGGGGACAGGGTTGGGAGTCCGGGAGCTGTTTTTT.

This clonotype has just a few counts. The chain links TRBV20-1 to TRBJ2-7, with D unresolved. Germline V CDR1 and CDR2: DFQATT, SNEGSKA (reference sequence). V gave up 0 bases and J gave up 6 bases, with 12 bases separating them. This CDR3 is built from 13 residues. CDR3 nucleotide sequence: TGCAGTGCTAGAGATCTCGGAGTATCCGAGCAGTACTTC. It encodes CSARDLGVSEQYF.

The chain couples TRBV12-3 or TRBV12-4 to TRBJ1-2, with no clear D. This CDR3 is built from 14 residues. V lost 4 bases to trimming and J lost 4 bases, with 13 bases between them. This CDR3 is CASSSRAAGYGYTF. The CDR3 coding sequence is TGTGCCAGCAGTTCTCGGGCCGCGGGCTATGGCTACACCTTC.

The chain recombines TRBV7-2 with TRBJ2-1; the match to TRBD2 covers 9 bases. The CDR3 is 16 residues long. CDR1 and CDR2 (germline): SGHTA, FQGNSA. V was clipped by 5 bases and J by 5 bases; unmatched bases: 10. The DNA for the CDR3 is TGTGCCAGCAGCCAGGCGACACTAGCGGGCCACAATGAGCAGTTCTTC. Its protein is CASSQATLAGHNEQFF.